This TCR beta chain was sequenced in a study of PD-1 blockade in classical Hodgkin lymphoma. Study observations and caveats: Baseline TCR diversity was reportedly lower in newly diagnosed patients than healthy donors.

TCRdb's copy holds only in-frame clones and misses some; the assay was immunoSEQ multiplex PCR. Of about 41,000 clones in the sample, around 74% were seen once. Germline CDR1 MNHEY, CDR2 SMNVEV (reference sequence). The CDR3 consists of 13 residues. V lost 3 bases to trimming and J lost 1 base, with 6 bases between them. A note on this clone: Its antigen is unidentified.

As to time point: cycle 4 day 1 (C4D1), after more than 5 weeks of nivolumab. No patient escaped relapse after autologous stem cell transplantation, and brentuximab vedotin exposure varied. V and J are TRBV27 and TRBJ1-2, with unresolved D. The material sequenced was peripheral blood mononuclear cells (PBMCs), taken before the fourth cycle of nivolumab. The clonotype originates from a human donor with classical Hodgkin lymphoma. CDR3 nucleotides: TGTGCCAGCAGTTTGACGGTTAACTATGGCTACACCTTC. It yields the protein CASSLTVNYGYTF.